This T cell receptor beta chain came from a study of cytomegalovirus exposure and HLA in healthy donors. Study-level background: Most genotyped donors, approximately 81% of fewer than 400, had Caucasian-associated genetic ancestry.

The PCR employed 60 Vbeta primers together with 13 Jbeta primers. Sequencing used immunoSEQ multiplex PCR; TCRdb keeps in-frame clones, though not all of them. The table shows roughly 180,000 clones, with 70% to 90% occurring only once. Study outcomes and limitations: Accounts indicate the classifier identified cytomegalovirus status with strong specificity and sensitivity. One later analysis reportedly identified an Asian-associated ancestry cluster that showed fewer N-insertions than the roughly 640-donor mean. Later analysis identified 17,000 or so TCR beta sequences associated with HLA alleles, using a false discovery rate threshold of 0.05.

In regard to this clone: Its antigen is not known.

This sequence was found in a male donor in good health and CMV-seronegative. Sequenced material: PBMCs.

CDR3 DNA sequence: TGTGCCAGCACCAGGGATCGGGAGACCCAGTACTTC. Protein: CASTRDRETQYF. This chain links TRBV5-6 with TRBJ2-5; D might be TRBD1 (5 bases). The CDR3 is 12 amino acids. The germline gives CDR1 SGHDT, CDR2 YYEEEE. With 6 bases removed from V and 5 bases from J, the gap between germline ends came to 11 bases.